A single sample is the source of the 22 T cell receptor beta chains below, sequenced in a study of T cell responses to AZD1222 COVID-19 vaccine. Sequenced by immunoSEQ multiplex PCR; TCRdb stores in-frame clones only, minus some. The data show approximately 100,000 clones, with 88% seen just once and approximately 20% held by the top ten. The sequenced sample was peripheral blood, obtained on day 0 of AZD1222 vaccination. The source of these receptors is an adult in good health.

This clone was counted once. This sequence joins TRBV28 and TRBJ1-1, with TRBD1 matching over 7 bases. Germline values: CDR1 MDHEN, CDR2 SYDVKM. This CDR3 contains 16 residues. V lost 5 bases, J lost 0 bases, and 9 bases stayed unmatched. The CDR3 is CASSPSLDRLNTEAFF. Written as DNA, the CDR3 is TGTGCCAGCAGTCCCTCGTTGGACAGGTTGAACACTGAAGCTTTCTTT.

V usage is TRBV14 and J usage is TRBJ1-2; TRBD1 matches 8 bases. Unmatched junction bases numbered 4, after V lost 1 base and J lost 3 bases. CDR3 length equals 15 residues. Germline V CDR1 and CDR2: SGHDN, FVKESK. CDR3: CASSQGTGKDYGYTF. CDR3 DNA sequence: TGTGCCAGCAGCCAAGGGACAGGGAAGGACTATGGCTACACCTTC.

J is TRBJ1-1 and V is TRBV12-3 or TRBV12-4; weak D call: TRBD1 (5 bases). The V and J ends lost 2 bases and 5 bases respectively, with 9 bases between them. The CDR3 has 13 amino acids. CDR3 DNA sequence: TGTGCCAGCAGTTTATCGGGGGTTACTGAAGCTTTCTTT. This sequence encodes CASSLSGVTEAFF.

The chain has TRBV18 and TRBJ2-1, with D perhaps matching TRBD2 (6 bases). Germline loops: CDR1 KGHSH, CDR2 LQKENI. The CDR3 is made up of 18 amino acids. The V and J ends lost 1 base and 0 bases respectively, with 16 bases between them. CDR3 loop: CASSPQIRLGSSYNEQFF. CDR3 bases: TGTGCCAGCTCACCACAAATTCGACTAGGGAGCTCCTACAATGAGCAGTTCTTC. The full variable domain, completed using reference TRBV18 and TRBJ2-1, is NAGVMQNPRHLVRRRGQEARLRCSPMKGHSHVYWYRQLPEEGLKFMVYLQKENIIDESGMPKERFSAEFPKEGPSILRIQQVVRGDSAAYFCASSPQIRLGSSYNEQFFGPGTRLTVL.

The rearrangement uses TRBV7-2 and TRBJ1-1, with D perhaps matching TRBD1 (6 bases). Germline CDR1 is SGHTA and CDR2 is FQGNSA. The CDR3 loop spans 13 amino acids. V was shortened by 5 bases and J by 4 bases, with 11 bases between the two germline ends. CDR3 DNA sequence: TGTGCCAGCAGCCCGGGACAATCCACTGAAGCTTTCTTT. Its translation: CASSPGQSTEAFF.

The chain recombines TRBV9 with TRBJ2-1; D uncertain. This CDR3 region has 13 residues. Germline loops: CDR1 SGDLS, CDR2 YYNGEE. V lost 0 bases and J lost 7, with 8 bases in between. DNA for the CDR3: TGTGCCAGCAGCGTAGCCCCTTTAAATGAGCAGTTCTTC. Protein product: CASSVAPLNEQFF.

The rearrangement links TRBV18 to TRBJ2-1, with TRBD2 matching 10 bases. The V gene end was trimmed by 1 base and the J gene end by 6 bases; junction bases not matched to a gene: 3. Germline CDR1 is KGHSH and CDR2 is LQKENI. CDR3 size: 15 residues. CDR3 DNA sequence: TGTGCCAGCTCACCACTAGCGGGAGGCCCCAATGAGCAGTTCTTC. Protein sequence: CASSPLAGGPNEQFF.

This chain links TRBV5-1 with TRBJ2-7; D not resolved. CDR3 length equals 14 residues. Germline CDR1 SGHRS, CDR2 YFSETQ. The V end lost 4 bases, the J end lost 2 bases, and 13 bases lay between the germline ends. CDR3 region: CASSLGGDPYEQYF. CDR3 DNA sequence: TGCGCCAGCAGCCTTGGTGGGGATCCCTACGAGCAGTACTTC. The entire variable domain, with the rest obtained from reference TRBV5-1 and TRBJ2-7, is as follows: KAGVTQTPRYLIKTRGQQVTLSCSPISGHRSVSWYQQTPGQGLQFLFEYFSETQRNKGNFPGRFSGRQFSNSRSEMNVSTLELGDSALYLCASSLGGDPYEQYFGPGTRLTVT.

This chain links TRBV29-1 with TRBJ1-1; D not resolved. CDR1 and CDR2 (germline): SQVTM, ANQGSEA. The CDR3 has 13 amino acids. The V gene lost 5 bases and the J gene lost 5 bases, with 15 bases spanning the gap. CDR3 protein: CSVIEALRTEAFF. DNA of the CDR3: TGCAGCGTTATAGAAGCGTTGAGGACTGAAGCTTTCTTT.

The genes are TRBV12-3 or TRBV12-4 and TRBJ2-7, with 7 nucleotides matching TRBD1. The CDR3 is 13 residues long. The trim removed 7 bases at V and 4 bases at J, leaving 7 bases unmatched. The CDR3 nucleotides are TGTGCCAGCAAAACTCGACAGGGTTACGAGCAGTACTTC. It specifies CASKTRQGYEQYF.

CDR3 DNA sequence: TGTGCCAGCACTAACCCAGGGGGAGGGGATTATGGCTACACCTTC. This translates into CASTNPGGGDYGYTF. The chain combines TRBV6-5 with TRBJ1-2, with 7 bases that match TRBD1. CDR1 MNHEY and CDR2 SVGAGI come from the germline V gene. J was trimmed by 5 bases and V by 7 bases; bases with no gene match: 13. The CDR3 totals 15 residues.

V usage is TRBV30 and J usage is TRBJ1-2; a weak D match, TRBD1 (5 bases). The CDR3 contains 11 residues. Trimming took off 4 bases at V and 7 bases at J, with 10 bases between the two ends. The germline CDR1 and CDR2 sequences are GTSNPN and SVGIG (reference sequence). CDR3 sequence (DNA): TGTGCCTGGACAGGGTCTGCTGGCTACACCTTC. As protein: CAWTGSAGYTF.

J is TRBJ2-5 and V is TRBV27; possible D gene TRBD1, 5 bases. The ends were cut back, 6 bases at V and 2 bases at J, with 16 bases in the middle. The CDR3 covers 15 residues. The germline gives CDR1 MNHEY, CDR2 SMNVEV (reference sequence). This chain's CDR3 is CASRGAGLVQETQYF. The CDR3 coding sequence is TGTGCCAGCAGAGGGGCAGGGTTGGTTCAAGAGACCCAGTACTTC.

CDR3 bases: TGTGCCAGCACCGCCTTGGGAAGGGAAGGCTCACCCCTCCACTTT. It codes for CASTALGREGSPLHF. This chain links TRBV9 with TRBJ1-6, with unresolved D. V lost 6 bases and J 10 bases, leaving 20 bases between the germline ends. This CDR3 has 15 residues. Germline V gene data show CDR1 as SGDLS and CDR2 as YYNGEE.

The V and J genes are TRBV7-9 and TRBJ2-2; D might be TRBD2 (5 bases). V was trimmed by 10 bases and J by 0 bases, leaving 12 bases between them. CDR3 length: 14 residues. Germline V CDR1 and CDR2: SEHNR, FQNEAQ (reference sequence). For the CDR3, the DNA is TGTGCCACCTCCCCCGGGGCGAACACCGGGGAGCTGTTTTTT. It encodes CATSPGANTGELFF.

V is TRBV6-2 or TRBV6-3 and J is TRBJ2-7, with D unresolved. Looked up from germline, CDR1 is MNHEY and CDR2 is SVGEGT. The CDR3 loop spans 14 amino acids. V was clipped by 4 bases and J by 2 bases, with 12 bases between them. The CDR3 reads CASSSNPPAYEQYF. The CDR3 DNA reads TGTGCCAGCAGTTCTAATCCCCCAGCCTACGAGCAGTACTTC.

V and J are TRBV29-1 and TRBJ1-3, with D unresolved. Germline-derived CDR1 and CDR2 are SQVTM and ANQGSEA. Trimming shortened V by 8 bases and J by 2 bases, and 16 bases separated the two germline ends. This CDR3 spans 14 amino acids. The CDR3 DNA reads as TGCAGCCCATTGAAGAGACTTCCTGGAAACACCATATATTTT. Protein: CSPLKRLPGNTIYF.

V gene TRBV25-1 combines with J gene TRBJ1-2; TRBD1 is a possible D gene (6 bases). The CDR3 spans 14 residues. Deletions cut 2 bases from V and 4 bases from J, with 11 bases between. Germline lookup yields CDR1 MGHDK and CDR2 SYGVNS. Here the CDR3 DNA reads TGTGCCAGCAGTGAACCAGGGGTCGGCTATGGCTACACCTTC. It codes for CASSEPGVGYGYTF.

J is TRBJ2-7 and V is TRBV19, with D possibly being TRBD1 or TRBD2 (7 bases each). V lost 5 bases, J lost 3 bases, and 20 bases lay in between. Germline CDR1 and CDR2: LNHDA and SQIVND (reference sequence). The CDR3 covers 16 residues. CDR3 sequence reads: CASSAGDSHRLYEQYF. The CDR3 DNA follows: TGTGCCAGTAGTGCGGGGGACAGCCATCGGCTCTACGAGCAGTACTTC. Drawing the rest from reference TRBV19 and TRBJ2-7, the complete variable domain is DGGITQSPKYLFRKEGQNVTLSCEQNLNHDAMYWYRQDPGQGLRLIYYSQIVNDFQKGDIAEGYSVSREKKESFPLTVTSAQKNPTAFYLCASSAGDSHRLYEQYFGPGTRLTVT.

The chain is built from TRBV4-2 and TRBJ2-5, with TRBD2 identical over 9 bases. CDR3 size: 16 residues. The germline V gene encodes CDR1 LGHNA and CDR2 YNFKEQ. V shed 1 base, J shed 4 bases, and the junction held 7 bases outside the gene matches. In DNA, the CDR3 is TGTGCCAGCAGCCAAGGTAGCGGGAGTCCTGTAGAGACCCAGTACTTC. Translating gives CASSQGSGSPVETQYF.

This clone was picked up a small number of times. This chain connects TRBV28 to TRBJ1-6, with 7 bases lining up with TRBD1. The CDR3 covers 14 residues. Germline trimming cut 6 bases from V and 5 bases from J; bases unmatched to any gene: 4. Germline CDR1 and CDR2: MDHEN and SYDVKM. CDR3 bases: TGTGCCAGCAGAGCCGGGACAGATAATTCACCCCTCCACTTT. Residues: CASRAGTDNSPLHF.

The CDR3 DNA reads as TGTGCCAGCAGCTTAGATGCCCCAACTAATGAAAAACTGTTTTTT. Its translation: CASSLDAPTNEKLFF. The rearrangement joins TRBV7-2 to TRBJ1-4; no firm D call. This CDR3 region has 15 residues. Between the trimmed V and J ends, which lost 1 base and 0 bases, there was a span of 6 bases. CDR1 and CDR2 from the germline V gene are SGHTA and FQGNSA.